The 29 T cell receptor beta chains below all came from one sample that was sequenced in a study of OX40 agonist ivuxolimab in advanced cancers. Clones were sequenced by immunoSEQ multiplex PCR, and TCRdb holds only the in-frame ones, with some missing. The sample contains more than 9,000 clones, approximately 84% of which appear only once. The sequenced sample was CD4+ or CD8+ T cells sorted from blood, obtained in a trial of the OX40 agonist ivuxolimab. These receptors were collected from an adult with an advanced solid tumor such as melanoma, head and neck, liver or kidney cancer.

This chain links TRBV27 with TRBJ2-5; TRBD2 agrees at 15 bases. The J segment lost 5 bases and the V segment lost 5 bases, leaving 6 bases of the junction unmatched. The CDR3 length is 16 residues. Germline V gene lookup returns CDR1 MNHEY and CDR2 SMNVEV (reference sequence). The CDR3 sequence: CASSPRTSGGEETQYF. The CDR3 DNA reads TGTGCCAGCAGTCCGAGGACTAGCGGGGGGGAGGAGACCCAGTACTTC.

The V and J genes are TRBV18 and TRBJ2-2; tentatively, D is TRBD2 (6 bases). Germline CDR1 is KGHSH and CDR2 is LQKENI. The CDR3 loop spans 18 amino acids. The V end lost 3 bases, the J end lost 6 bases, and 23 bases lay between the germline ends. The CDR3 here is CASSPTSRFPDSSGELFF. CDR3 coding DNA: TGTGCCAGCTCACCGACTAGTAGATTTCCAGACTCGTCCGGGGAGCTGTTTTTT.

The J gene is TRBJ2-3, the V gene TRBV27; maybe TRBD2 (5 bases). Trimming stripped 6 bases from V and 6 bases from J, with 10 bases between. This CDR3 has 12 amino acids. Germline loops: CDR1 MNHEY, CDR2 SMNVEV (reference sequence). The CDR3 loop reads CASSFRGDTQYF. In DNA, the CDR3 is TGTGCCAGCAGCTTCCGAGGGGATACGCAGTATTTT.

CDR3 nucleotide sequence: TGTGCCAGCAGCCTCTCCCAGGGGGCCCACGAGCAGTACTTC. Amino acid sequence: CASSLSQGAHEQYF. This rearrangement joins TRBV7-9 to TRBJ2-7; 8 bases are shared with TRBD1. V lost 5 bases, J lost 5 bases, and 8 bases stayed unmatched. The CDR3 runs to 14 residues. Looked up from germline, CDR1 is SEHNR and CDR2 is FQNEAQ (reference sequence).

The chain links TRBV5-6 to TRBJ1-3; 8 nucleotides line up with TRBD1. The germline V gene has CDR1 SGHDT and CDR2 YYEEEE. This CDR3 comprises 16 residues. Trimming at V came to 4 bases and at J to 0 bases, leaving 6 bases not matched to a gene. The CDR3, as DNA: TGTGCCAGCAGCGTGACAGGGGCCCTCTCTGGAAACACCATATATTTT. This encodes CASSVTGALSGNTIYF.

By sample share, this clone is medium-sized. The chain uses TRBV9 and TRBJ1-1, with no clear D. This CDR3 is 13 amino acids long. The V end was cut by 3 bases, the J end by 4 bases, with 10 bases between. CDR1 is SGDLS, CDR2 YYNGEE, per germline. The DNA of the CDR3 is TGTGCCAGCAGCGGTGGGTTAGGCACTGAAGCTTTCTTT. Residues: CASSGGLGTEAFF.

The chain uses TRBV27 and TRBJ2-7, with D uncertain. V lost 6 bases to trimming and J lost 0 bases, with 18 bases between them. Germline-derived CDR1 and CDR2 are MNHEY and SMNVEV (reference sequence). The CDR3 is made up of 16 amino acids. CDR3 sequence: CASSARYLSTSYEQYF. For the CDR3, the DNA is TGTGCCAGCAGCGCCAGGTATCTTAGTACCTCCTACGAGCAGTACTTC.

The chain uses TRBV5-1 and TRBJ2-2; no definite D call. The CDR3 totals 12 residues. From germline, CDR1 is SGHRS and CDR2 YFSETQ. Deletions cut 0 bases from V and 6 bases from J, with 3 bases between. This chain's CDR3 is CASSLGAGELFF. The CDR3 bases are TGCGCCAGCAGCTTGGGGGCCGGGGAGCTGTTTTTT.

This chain links TRBV7-9 with TRBJ1-4; perhaps TRBD1 as D (6 bases). The CDR3 has 15 residues. CDR1 is SEHNR, CDR2 FQNEAQ, per germline (reference sequence). Trimming stripped 5 bases from V and 7 bases from J, with 17 bases between. CDR3 sequence reads: CASSPQQGDAEKLFF. CDR3 coding DNA: TGTGCCAGCAGCCCACAACAGGGAGATGCTGAAAAACTGTTTTTT.

The CDR3 sequence is CASSSQGGGGYGYTF. The CDR3 nucleotides read TGTGCCAGCAGTTCCCAGGGGGGCGGTGGCTATGGCTACACCTTC. The chain employs TRBV6-9 and TRBJ1-2; 7 positions agree with TRBD1. The CDR3 spans 15 residues. Per the germline V gene, CDR1 is MNHGY and CDR2 is SVAAGI. With 4 bases clipped from V and 4 bases from J, the junction kept 9 bases outside the gene matches.

The chain couples TRBV7-9 to TRBJ2-1, with D perhaps TRBD2 (5 bases). Per germline, CDR1 SEHNR and CDR2 FQNEAQ (reference sequence). The CDR3 extends over 18 amino acids. The germline V and J ends were trimmed by 4 bases and 6 bases, with 25 bases remaining between them. The CDR3 loop reads CASSYPFSSGRLVNEQFF. The CDR3 region has the DNA TGTGCCAGCAGCTACCCCTTCTCATCGGGGAGACTCGTCAATGAGCAGTTCTTC. Full variable domain (outside the CDR3, taken from reference TRBV7-9 and TRBJ2-1): DTGVSQNPRHKITKRGQNVTFRCDPISEHNRLYWYRQTLGQGPEFLTYFQNEAQLEKSRLLSDRFSAERPKGSFSTLEIQRTEQGDSAMYLCASSYPFSSGRLVNEQFFGPGTRLTVL.

This chain joins TRBV2 and TRBJ2-7, with D tentatively TRBD1 (6 bases). The CDR3 totals 13 residues. Looked up from germline, CDR1 is SNHLY and CDR2 is FYNNEI. V was clipped by 6 bases and J by 2 bases, with 11 bases between them. The CDR3 region has the DNA TGTGCCAGCAGACGGGACAACCCCTACGAGCAGTACTTC. Encoded protein: CASRRDNPYEQYF.

This clone was counted a few times. V and J are TRBV27 and TRBJ1-1; D is undetermined. V was pared by 3 bases and J by 4 bases, with 9 bases between. The germline V gene has CDR1 MNHEY and CDR2 SMNVEV (reference sequence). This CDR3 comprises 13 residues. CDR3 loop: CASSLSRGTEAFF. In nucleotides, the CDR3 is TGTGCCAGCAGTTTGTCTCGGGGCACTGAAGCTTTCTTT.

The V and J genes are TRBV27 and TRBJ2-2; either TRBD1 or TRBD2 may fit D (5 bases each). Per germline, CDR1 MNHEY and CDR2 SMNVEV (reference sequence). CDR3 length equals 14 residues. V lost 3 bases and J 6 bases, leaving 11 bases between the germline ends. The CDR3 sequence is CASSFGLGAGELFF. CDR3 in DNA: TGTGCCAGCAGTTTCGGACTGGGGGCCGGGGAGCTGTTTTTT.

This rearrangement joins TRBV11-1 to TRBJ2-7; D gene uncertain. The CDR3 runs to 13 residues. V gave up 4 bases and J gave up 0 bases, with 7 bases separating them. Germline V CDR1 and CDR2: SGHAT, FQDESV (reference sequence). For the CDR3, the DNA is TGTGCCAGCAGCTACGCCAGCTCCTACGAGCAGTACTTC. Translation gives CASSYASSYEQYF. Complete variable domain (other parts from reference TRBV11-1 and TRBJ2-7): EAEVAQSPRYKITEKSQAVAFWCDPISGHATLYWYRQILGQGPELLVQFQDESVVDDSQLPKDRFSAERLKGVDSTLKIQPAELGDSAMYLCASSYASSYEQYFGPGTRLTVT.

This rearrangement joins TRBV21-1 to TRBJ1-2; the D call in the table, TRBD1, was not verified against the DNA. TRBV21-1 has pseudogene status. CDR3 length equals 20 residues. Here the CDR3 DNA reads TGTGCCAGCAGCAAAAAAAAGTGGAAAGGAGTTGACAGGGGAGAGGATGGCTACACCTTC. This sequence encodes CASSKKKWKGVDRGEDGYTF.

This rearrangement joins TRBV25-1 to TRBJ1-1; unclear D gene. The CDR3 sequence is 14 residues long. Germline CDR1 and CDR2: MGHDK and SYGVNS. The V end was cut by 3 bases, the J end by 1 base, with 9 bases between. Here the CDR3 reads CASSERRENTEAFF. In nucleotides, the CDR3 is TGTGCCAGCAGTGAGAGACGGGAGAACACTGAAGCTTTCTTT.

The chain uses TRBV11-2 and TRBJ1-5; tentative D call: TRBD1 (6 bases). In germline, CDR1 is SGHAT, CDR2 FQNNGV. V was cut by 2 bases and J by 7 bases, with 12 bases left in between. This CDR3 region has 14 residues. The CDR3 region has the DNA TGTGCCAGCAGCTTAACAGGGAGTGGACAGCCCCAGCATTTT. Protein: CASSLTGSGQPQHF.

Points on this clone: Other DNA variants within this sample encode the same CDR3. This chain connects TRBV4-2 to TRBJ2-1; 7 bases align to TRBD1. The CDR3 loop spans 13 amino acids. Germline trimming cut 4 bases from V and 6 bases from J; bases unmatched to any gene: 3. The germline V gene has CDR1 LGHNA and CDR2 YNFKEQ. CDR3 sequence (DNA): TGTGCCAGCAGCCTTGCAGGGGGCAATGAGCAGTTCTTC. Translating gives CASSLAGGNEQFF.

This sequence joins TRBV4-1 and TRBJ2-7, with D possibly being TRBD2 (6 bases). Trimming shortened V by 0 bases and J by 4 bases, and 7 bases separated the two germline ends. The V gene's germline CDR1 is MGHRA and CDR2 YSYEKL. The CDR3 loop spans 13 amino acids. The chain's CDR3 is CASSQDRGYEQYF. The CDR3 DNA reads TGCGCCAGCAGCCAAGATCGGGGGTACGAGCAGTACTTC.

J is TRBJ1-3 and V is TRBV14; D remains ambiguous. V was cut by 1 base and J by 0 bases, with 13 bases left in between. The CDR3 length is 17 residues. The germline V gene has CDR1 SGHDN and CDR2 FVKESK. The CDR3 loop is CASSQVGRRSSGNTIYF. In DNA, the CDR3 is TGTGCCAGCAGCCAAGTGGGGAGGAGGAGCTCTGGAAACACCATATATTTT.

This clone appeared a few times. As DNA, the CDR3 is TGTGCCAGCAGGGACAGGGGTGCCTACGAGCAGTACTTC. Its protein is CASRDRGAYEQYF. The chain links TRBV2 to TRBJ2-7; 9 bases fit TRBD1. CDR1 is SNHLY, CDR2 FYNNEI, per germline. The V segment lost 6 bases and the J segment 2 bases; nucleotides outside the gene matches: 2. This CDR3 is built from 13 residues.

The rearrangement joins TRBV27 to TRBJ1-5, with a possible D match to TRBD1 (6 bases). Germline CDR1 and CDR2: MNHEY and SMNVEV (reference sequence). The ends were cut back, 6 bases at V and 2 bases at J, with 14 bases in the middle. There are 15 residues in the CDR3. The CDR3 nucleotides read TGTGCCAGCAGCATGACAGGTTTCGGCAATCAGCCCCAGCATTTT. This sequence encodes CASSMTGFGNQPQHF.

This sequence joins TRBV6-4 and TRBJ2-3; TRBD2 agrees at 13 bases. The ends lost 5 bases at V and 6 bases at J; junction bases unmatched: 5. The germline V gene has CDR1 MRHNA and CDR2 SNTAGT. The CDR3 runs to 15 residues. Here the CDR3 reads CASSRTSGSMDTQYF. CDR3 nucleotides: TGTGCCAGCAGTCGGACTAGCGGGAGTATGGATACGCAGTATTTT.

V is TRBV6-6 and J is TRBJ2-1, with 10 nucleotides matching TRBD2. J gave up 8 bases and V 5 bases, and 6 bases lay outside the gene matches. The CDR3 covers 14 residues. In germline, CDR1 is MNHNY, CDR2 SVGAGI (reference sequence). The CDR3 region is CASSPSGSSDEQFF. As DNA, the CDR3 is TGTGCCAGCAGTCCTAGCGGGAGTTCCGATGAGCAGTTCTTC.

The genes are TRBV9 and TRBJ2-1; D perhaps matches TRBD1 (6 bases). Trimming took 0 bases from V and 7 from J, leaving 14 bases between them. This CDR3 contains 15 residues. In germline, CDR1 is SGDLS, CDR2 YYNGEE. CDR3 loop: CASSVGQAVRNEQFF. The CDR3 DNA reads as TGTGCCAGCAGCGTAGGACAGGCAGTTCGGAATGAGCAGTTCTTC.

The V gene is TRBV5-1, the J gene TRBJ2-3, with D perhaps matching TRBD2 (5 bases). CDR3 length: 14 residues. Per germline, CDR1 SGHRS and CDR2 YFSETQ. Between the trimmed V and J ends, which lost 6 bases and 2 bases, there was a span of 13 bases. Written as DNA, the CDR3 is TGCGCCAGCATGTCGGTAGCGAACACAGATACGCAGTATTTT. Translated, it gives CASMSVANTDTQYF.

V is TRBV11-3 and J is TRBJ2-6, with no clear D. The V gene's germline CDR1 is SGHNT and CDR2 YENEEA. The CDR3 is 16 residues long. Trimming cost V 6 bases and J 0 bases, with 12 bases left between them. The CDR3 spells CASRLHGTSGANVLTF. CDR3 DNA sequence: TGTGCCAGCAGACTACACGGAACCTCTGGGGCCAACGTCCTGACTTTC.

This clone was observed a few times. This chain uses TRBV23-1 with TRBJ1-5; D not resolved. TRBV23-1 is an open reading frame whose function is uncertain. The CDR3 totals 18 residues. Trimming left V 0 bases short and J 5 bases short, with 20 bases between. CDR3 bases: TGCGCCAGCAGTCAATCAGAGGGCAGACCCGTCCAAGATCAGCCCCAGCATTTT. Translating it yields CASSQSEGRPVQDQPQHF.